A selection of T cell receptor beta chains follows, all from one sample in a study of neurological immune-mediated disorders. In TCRdb, the 5' RACE reads were re-called with MiXCR into one record per CDR3 protein. The sample gives 60,000 or so distinct CDR3 sequences, about an eighth of which show up once; approximately 1.8% is in the top ten. What was sequenced was PBMCs. The receptors originated from a man in his 60s in good health. Both conserved end residues are part of each CDR3. Fields, in order: D gene, clone size, J gene, V gene, CDR3 protein, CDR3 DNA. The D gene is left open where the match is weak. Only part of the rows carry a size: once, few, many, or a class if the clone is expanded.

d_call: TRBD1
clone_size: many
j_call: TRBJ2-2
v_call: TRBV7-9
cdr3_aa: CASIDPGQGFTGELFF
cdr3_nt: TGTGCCAGCATCGATCCGGGACAGGGTTTCACCGGGGAGCTGTTTTTT

d_call: TRBD1
clone_size: many
j_call: TRBJ1-2
v_call: TRBV12-3/TRBV12-4
cdr3_aa: CASSNRQGAAYYGYTF
cdr3_nt: TGTGCCAGCAGTAACCGACAGGGGGCAGCGTACTATGGCTACACCTTC

d_call: -
clone_size: many
j_call: TRBJ2-7
v_call: TRBV15
cdr3_aa: CATSLSRGTYEQYF
cdr3_nt: TGTGCCACCAGCCTCTCAAGGGGGACCTACGAGCAGTACTTC

d_call: -
clone_size: many
j_call: TRBJ2-3
v_call: TRBV10-3
cdr3_aa: CANGGGADTQYF
cdr3_nt: TGTGCCAACGGCGGGGGCGCAGATACGCAGTATTTT

d_call: -
clone_size: many
j_call: TRBJ2-5
v_call: TRBV9
cdr3_aa: CASSAYLAPQETQYF
cdr3_nt: TGTGCCAGCAGCGCCTACTTGGCCCCCCAAGAGACCCAGTACTTC

d_call: -
clone_size: many
j_call: TRBJ1-1
v_call: TRBV7-8
cdr3_aa: CASSLTEAEAFF
cdr3_nt: TGTGCCAGCAGCTTAACGGAGGCTGAAGCTTTCTTT

d_call: -
clone_size: -
j_call: TRBJ1-2
v_call: TRBV11-2
cdr3_aa: CASSSQVGGTYGYTF
cdr3_nt: TGTGCCAGCAGCTCTCAGGTGGGGGGTACCTATGGCTACACCTTC

d_call: TRBD2
clone_size: -
j_call: TRBJ2-7
v_call: TRBV3-1
cdr3_aa: CVSSQDLAGGLYEQYF
cdr3_nt: TGTGTCAGCAGCCAAGATCTAGCGGGGGGGCTCTACGAGCAGTACTTC

d_call: -
clone_size: many
j_call: TRBJ2-4
v_call: TRBV11-2
cdr3_aa: CASSPLRGNIQYF
cdr3_nt: TGTGCCAGCAGCCCCTTGCGGGGTAACATTCAGTACTTC

d_call: -
clone_size: many
j_call: TRBJ1-2
v_call: TRBV20-1
cdr3_aa: CSARADGANYGYTF
cdr3_nt: TGCAGTGCTAGAGCTGACGGAGCTAACTATGGCTACACCTTC

d_call: -
clone_size: many
j_call: TRBJ2-5
v_call: TRBV12-3/TRBV12-4
cdr3_aa: CASSLRQGGETQYF
cdr3_nt: TGTGCCAGCAGCCTGAGGCAGGGAGGAGAGACCCAGTACTTC

d_call: -
clone_size: many
j_call: TRBJ2-1
v_call: TRBV20-1
cdr3_aa: CSALYNEQFF
cdr3_nt: TGCAGTGCTCTGTACAATGAGCAGTTCTTC

d_call: -
clone_size: many
j_call: TRBJ1-5
v_call: TRBV27
cdr3_aa: CASSLSAVGGNQPQHF
cdr3_nt: TGTGCCAGCAGTTTATCGGCGGTTGGGGGCAATCAGCCCCAGCATTTT

d_call: -
clone_size: many
j_call: TRBJ2-3
v_call: TRBV11-2
cdr3_aa: CASSLATGWGTQYF
cdr3_nt: TGTGCCAGCAGCTTAGCCACGGGCTGGGGAACGCAGTATTTT

d_call: -
clone_size: few
j_call: TRBJ2-7
v_call: TRBV5-6
cdr3_aa: CASSPWGDTYEQYF
cdr3_nt: TGTGCCAGCAGCCCCTGGGGCGATACCTACGAGCAGTACTTC

d_call: -
clone_size: many
j_call: TRBJ2-1
v_call: TRBV10-3
cdr3_aa: CAISEPMSREGQFF
cdr3_nt: TGTGCCATCAGTGAGCCGATGTCCAGGGAAGGTCAGTTCTTC

d_call: TRBD1
clone_size: many
j_call: TRBJ2-4
v_call: TRBV7-2
cdr3_aa: CASSLGGQGTQIQYF
cdr3_nt: TGTGCCAGCAGCTTAGGGGGACAGGGGACTCAGATTCAGTACTTC

d_call: -
clone_size: many
j_call: TRBJ2-3
v_call: TRBV7-2
cdr3_aa: CASSRGAFTDTQYF
cdr3_nt: TGTGCCAGCAGCCGGGGGGCCTTCACAGATACGCAGTATTTT

d_call: -
clone_size: many
j_call: TRBJ2-7
v_call: TRBV5-1
cdr3_aa: CASSLPAGGDPLEQYF
cdr3_nt: TGCGCCAGCAGCTTGCCCGCTGGCGGGGACCCCCTGGAGCAGTACTTC

d_call: -
clone_size: many
j_call: TRBJ1-6
v_call: TRBV5-1
cdr3_aa: CASSLNQGNSPLHF
cdr3_nt: TGCGCCAGCAGCTTGAATCAGGGTAATTCACCCCTCCACTTT

d_call: TRBD2
clone_size: many
j_call: TRBJ2-1
v_call: TRBV20-1
cdr3_aa: CSATPRASGGSRFF
cdr3_nt: TGCAGTGCCACCCCTAGAGCCAGCGGGGGTAGTAGGTTCTTC

d_call: TRBD2
clone_size: many
j_call: TRBJ2-1
v_call: TRBV10-3
cdr3_aa: CAIRSSGGVYEQFF
cdr3_nt: TGTGCCATCAGGTCTAGCGGGGGGGTGTATGAGCAGTTCTTC

d_call: -
clone_size: many
j_call: TRBJ2-1
v_call: TRBV10-2
cdr3_aa: CASSERGGPSWNEQFF
cdr3_nt: TGCGCCAGCAGCGAAAGGGGGGGCCCCTCTTGGAATGAGCAGTTCTTC

d_call: -
clone_size: many
j_call: TRBJ2-1
v_call: TRBV7-2
cdr3_aa: CASSFQQYNEQFF
cdr3_nt: TGTGCCAGCAGCTTTCAACAGTACAATGAGCAGTTCTTC

d_call: -
clone_size: many
j_call: TRBJ2-1
v_call: TRBV7-9
cdr3_aa: CASSPRETVDEQFF
cdr3_nt: TGTGCCAGCAGCCCCAGGGAAACAGTCGATGAGCAGTTCTTC

d_call: -
clone_size: many
j_call: TRBJ2-5
v_call: TRBV14
cdr3_aa: CASSQTYRQAQYF
cdr3_nt: TGTGCCAGCAGCCAAACCTATCGACAAGCCCAGTACTTC

d_call: -
clone_size: -
j_call: TRBJ2-2
v_call: TRBV21-1
cdr3_aa: CASSTGGEHTGELFF
cdr3_nt: TGTGCCAGCAGCACAGGGGGGGAGCACACCGGGGAGCTGTTTTTT

d_call: TRBD2
clone_size: few
j_call: TRBJ2-1
v_call: TRBV10-2
cdr3_aa: CASSESLAGVGEQFF
cdr3_nt: TGCGCCAGCAGTGAGTCGTTAGCGGGGGTCGGTGAGCAGTTCTTC

d_call: -
clone_size: many
j_call: TRBJ1-4
v_call: TRBV28
cdr3_aa: CASSLPLGVTEKLFF
cdr3_nt: TGTGCCAGCAGTTTACCTTTAGGGGTAACGGAAAAACTGTTTTTT

d_call: -
clone_size: many
j_call: TRBJ2-3
v_call: TRBV7-9
cdr3_aa: CASSPAPGQGTDTQYF
cdr3_nt: TGTGCCAGCAGCCCCGCCCCGGGTCAGGGAACAGATACGCAGTATTTT

d_call: -
clone_size: many
j_call: TRBJ1-5
v_call: TRBV12-3/TRBV12-4
cdr3_aa: CASSAQGISNQPQHF
cdr3_nt: TGTGCCAGCAGTGCCCAGGGGATTAGCAATCAGCCCCAGCATTTT

d_call: -
clone_size: -
j_call: TRBJ1-4
v_call: TRBV28
cdr3_aa: CASSLRPEKLFF
cdr3_nt: TGTGCCAGCAGTTTACGCCCCGAAAAACTGTTTTTT

d_call: TRBD2
clone_size: many
j_call: TRBJ2-2
v_call: TRBV20-1
cdr3_aa: CSAYSGGHTGELFF
cdr3_nt: TGCAGTGCCTATAGCGGGGGGCACACCGGGGAGCTGTTTTTT

d_call: -
clone_size: many
j_call: TRBJ1-1
v_call: TRBV29-1
cdr3_aa: CSVEALRNTEAFF
cdr3_nt: TGCAGCGTTGAAGCACTTAGGAACACTGAAGCTTTCTTT

d_call: -
clone_size: many
j_call: TRBJ1-5
v_call: TRBV7-2
cdr3_aa: CASSLNRNSNQPQHF
cdr3_nt: TGTGCCAGCAGCTTAAACAGGAATAGCAATCAGCCCCAGCATTTT

d_call: -
clone_size: many
j_call: TRBJ2-3
v_call: TRBV11-2
cdr3_aa: CASSLRMTRSTDTQYF
cdr3_nt: TGTGCCAGCAGCTTACGGATGACCCGTAGCACAGATACGCAGTATTTT

d_call: -
clone_size: many
j_call: TRBJ1-3
v_call: TRBV5-4
cdr3_aa: CASSQDWGSGNTIYF
cdr3_nt: TGTGCCAGCAGCCAGGACTGGGGCTCTGGAAACACCATATATTTT

d_call: -
clone_size: many
j_call: TRBJ1-5
v_call: TRBV20-1
cdr3_aa: CSARDLGNQPQHF
cdr3_nt: TGCAGTGCTAGAGATCTAGGAAATCAGCCCCAGCATTTT

d_call: -
clone_size: few
j_call: TRBJ1-1
v_call: TRBV21-1
cdr3_aa: CASSETTGTYTEAFF
cdr3_nt: TGTGCCAGCAGCGAAACGACAGGGACGTACACTGAAGCTTTCTTT

d_call: -
clone_size: many
j_call: TRBJ1-5
v_call: TRBV20-1
cdr3_aa: CSARGRVAPREPQHF
cdr3_nt: TGCAGTGCTAGAGGGCGGGTGGCCCCTCGGGAGCCCCAGCATTTT

d_call: -
clone_size: many
j_call: TRBJ2-3
v_call: TRBV20-1
cdr3_aa: CSAPPGRRGPPVGTQYF
cdr3_nt: TGCAGTGCTCCCCCCGGCCGCAGGGGCCCCCCCGTCGGTACGCAGTATTTT

d_call: -
clone_size: many
j_call: TRBJ2-7
v_call: TRBV12-3/TRBV12-4
cdr3_aa: CASSQNYEQYF
cdr3_nt: TGTGCCAGCAGTCAAAACTACGAGCAGTACTTC

d_call: TRBD2
clone_size: many
j_call: TRBJ2-1
v_call: TRBV20-1
cdr3_aa: CSARDHGGINEQFF
cdr3_nt: TGCAGTGCTAGAGATCACGGGGGGATCAATGAGCAGTTCTTC

d_call: -
clone_size: many
j_call: TRBJ1-1
v_call: TRBV4-3
cdr3_aa: CASSQDFSGTVAFF
cdr3_nt: TGCGCCAGCAGCCAAGACTTCAGTGGAACTGTAGCTTTCTTT

d_call: TRBD1
clone_size: many
j_call: TRBJ2-7
v_call: TRBV5-1
cdr3_aa: CASSLPGQGAREQYF
cdr3_nt: TGCGCCAGCAGCTTGCCGGGACAGGGGGCGCGGGAGCAGTACTTC

d_call: -
clone_size: many
j_call: TRBJ2-7
v_call: TRBV10-3
cdr3_aa: CAISESNEQYF
cdr3_nt: TGTGCCATCAGTGAGTCGAACGAGCAGTACTTC

d_call: -
clone_size: many
j_call: TRBJ2-4
v_call: TRBV18
cdr3_aa: CASSLPEGMAKNIQYF
cdr3_nt: TGTGCCAGCTCACTTCCGGAGGGGATGGCCAAAAACATTCAGTACTTC